Listed here are 21 T cell receptor beta chains from one sample, sequenced in a study of blood T cell repertoires in COVID-19. The assay was immunoSEQ multiplex PCR, and TCRdb's table has in-frame clones only and misses some. The table lists around 260,000 clones, about 93% of them singletons. The sequencing sample was made of PBMCs or T cells enriched from blood (not recorded which). The receptors derive from a woman aged 25 to 39 who had recovered from COVID-19.

CDR3 sequence (DNA): TGTGCCAGCAGCCAAATGCCTAGCGGGAATGAGCAGTTCTTC. Translated, it gives CASSQMPSGNEQFF. The chain carries TRBV3-1 (or the pseudogene TRBV3-2) and TRBJ2-1, with 8 bases matching TRBD2. V was pared by 2 bases and J by 7 bases, with 4 bases of the junction left unmatched. CDR1 and CDR2 from the germline V gene are LGHDT and YNNKEL (reference sequence). There are 14 residues in the CDR3.

The chain recombines TRBV29-1 with TRBJ1-5; D is ambiguous. This CDR3 comprises 13 residues. V was pared by 4 bases and J by 6 bases, with 13 bases between. Germline V CDR1 and CDR2: SQVTM, ANQGSEA. The CDR3 loop reads CSVAGLLGQPQHF. Here the CDR3 DNA reads TGCAGCGTTGCCGGACTTCTGGGTCAGCCCCAGCATTTT.

DNA for the CDR3: TGTGCCAGCTCACCATGGACTAGCGGCCTGATAGGGGGTACCGGGGAGCTGTTTTTT. It specifies CASSPWTSGLIGGTGELFF. The chain is built from TRBV18 and TRBJ2-2; 10 bases match TRBD2. The germline V gene has CDR1 KGHSH and CDR2 LQKENI. V was clipped by 2 bases and J by 5 bases; unmatched bases: 14. The CDR3 has 19 amino acids.

The CDR3 DNA reads as TGTGCCAGCAGCCAGAATTCCGGGACTAGCGGGAGGGGTTACGAGCAGTACTTC. Amino acids: CASSQNSGTSGRGYEQYF. This chain connects TRBV4-2 to TRBJ2-7; 16 nucleotides line up with TRBD2. The CDR3 runs to 18 residues. CDR1 and CDR2 from the germline V gene are LGHNA and YNFKEQ. The junction had 9 bases not matched to a gene; V was cut back by 3 bases and J by 4 bases.

This clone was found many times. The CDR3 protein is CASNRETSPRVNTEAFF. The CDR3 DNA reads as TGTGCCAGTAACCGGGAGACCTCTCCTCGAGTGAACACTGAAGCTTTCTTT. The rearrangement joins TRBV18 to TRBJ1-1, with unresolved D. This CDR3 contains 17 residues. The V gene's germline CDR1 is KGHSH and CDR2 LQKENI. With 9 bases removed from V and 0 bases from J, the gap between germline ends came to 23 bases. The entire variable domain, with the rest obtained from reference TRBV18 and TRBJ1-1, is as follows: NAGVMQNPRHLVRRRGQEARLRCSPMKGHSHVYWYRQLPEEGLKFMVYLQKENIIDESGMPKERFSAEFPKEGPSILRIQQVVRGDSAAYFCASNRETSPRVNTEAFFGQGTRLTVV.

The rearrangement uses TRBV28 and TRBJ1-2; 8 nucleotides agree with TRBD1. The CDR3 has 19 residues. Germline CDR1 reads MDHEN; CDR2 reads SYDVKM. The J segment lost 3 bases and the V segment lost 6 bases, leaving 21 bases of the junction unmatched. The CDR3 spells CASRIPPDRGAGSDYGYTF. The CDR3 DNA is TGTGCCAGCAGGATACCCCCCGACAGGGGTGCCGGGTCCGACTATGGCTACACCTTC.

This chain links TRBV15 with TRBJ2-7; 8 positions match TRBD1. CDR1 LNHNV and CDR2 YYDKDF come from the germline V gene (reference sequence). The J segment lost 2 bases and the V segment lost 9 bases, leaving 6 bases of the junction unmatched. The CDR3 is 13 amino acids. CDR3 in amino acids: CATTRDRTYEQYF. The CDR3 DNA is TGTGCCACAACCCGGGACAGGACCTACGAGCAGTACTTC. Variable domain in full (rest from reference TRBV15 and TRBJ2-7): DAMVIQNPRYQVTQFGKPVTLSCSQTLNHNVMYWYQQKSSQAPKLLFHYYDKDFNNEADTPDNFQSRRPNTSFCFLDIRSPGLGDTAMYLCATTRDRTYEQYFGPGTRLTVT.

The rearrangement links TRBV29-1 to TRBJ2-1; D possibly corresponds to TRBD1 (5 bases). The V gene's germline CDR1 is SQVTM and CDR2 ANQGSEA. Trimming shortened V by 8 bases and J by 4 bases, and 18 bases separated the two germline ends. This CDR3 comprises 14 residues. The CDR3 coding sequence is TGCAGCCCCTATGGGCAGGGATTTTACAATGAGCAGTTCTTC. This encodes CSPYGQGFYNEQFF.

This chain joins TRBV4-1 and TRBJ1-1; D uncertain. This CDR3 is 15 amino acids long. Trimming left V 6 bases short and J 1 base short, with 15 bases between. Germline values: CDR1 MGHRA, CDR2 YSYEKL. CDR3 sequence: CASRPVLRGNTEAFF. The CDR3 nucleotides read TGCGCCAGCAGGCCAGTGTTAAGAGGGAACACTGAAGCTTTCTTT.

The J gene is TRBJ2-5, the V gene TRBV28; TRBD1 might be the D (5 bases). The V gene lost 5 bases and the J gene lost 4 bases, with 14 bases spanning the gap. The CDR3 consists of 14 residues. Germline assignment: CDR1 MDHEN and CDR2 SYDVKM. The CDR3 region has the DNA TGTGCCAGCAGTATGGACACAGTCCGAGAGACCCAGTACTTC. The encoded protein is CASSMDTVRETQYF.

This chain uses TRBV7-9 with TRBJ2-5; possibly TRBD1 for D (6 bases). The germline gives CDR1 SEHNR, CDR2 FQNEAQ (reference sequence). Trimming shortened V by 3 bases and J by 3 bases, and 11 bases separated the two germline ends. This CDR3 comprises 14 residues. CDR3: CASSFRDTEETQYF. The CDR3 bases are TGTGCCAGCAGCTTCAGGGACACCGAAGAGACCCAGTACTTC. The full variable domain, completed using reference TRBV7-9 and TRBJ2-5, is DTGVSQNPRHKITKRGQNVTFRCDPISEHNRLYWYRQTLGQGPEFLTYFQNEAQLEKSRLLSDRFSAERPKGSFSTLEIQRTEQGDSAMYLCASSFRDTEETQYFGPGTRLLVL.

The chain combines TRBV28 with TRBJ2-7, with D perhaps TRBD1 (6 bases). CDR1 is MDHEN, CDR2 SYDVKM, per germline. The CDR3 has 15 amino acids. V lost 6 bases to trimming and J lost 1 base, with 16 bases between them. CDR3 DNA: TGTGCCAGCAGCCCGGACAGCCGGGGATCCTACGAGCAGTACTTC. This encodes CASSPDSRGSYEQYF.

The CDR3 is CASTGGTSGFTDTQYF. CDR3 sequence (DNA): TGTGCCAGCACCGGGGGGACTAGCGGATTCACAGATACGCAGTATTTT. The chain links TRBV7-8 to TRBJ2-3, with TRBD2 matching 11 bases. With 7 bases clipped from V and 2 bases from J, the junction kept 8 bases outside the gene matches. CDR1 and CDR2 (germline): SGHVS, FQNEAQ. The CDR3 loop spans 16 amino acids.

This rearrangement joins TRBV5-5 to TRBJ1-3; D unclear. Deletions cut 2 bases from V and 0 bases from J, with 6 bases between. CDR3 length equals 14 residues. Germline CDR1 and CDR2: SGHKS and YYEKEE (reference sequence). The CDR3 DNA sequence: TGTGCCAGCAGCTTCTGGAGCTCTGGAAACACCATATATTTT. Protein sequence: CASSFWSSGNTIYF.

For the CDR3, the DNA is TGTGCCAGCAGTGAAGCAGGGACAGGGGGCCTTGGCTACACCTTC. Protein: CASSEAGTGGLGYTF. The chain employs TRBV6-1 and TRBJ1-2, with 12 bases that match TRBD1. The CDR3 runs to 15 residues. V lost 0 bases and J lost 7; bases outside the gene matches: 3. Germline CDR1 MNHNS, CDR2 SASEGT.

This clone was detected only once. The identical CDR3 is also encoded by other nucleotide sequences in the sample. J is TRBJ1-2 and V is TRBV19, with TRBD1 matching 8 bases. V was clipped by 6 bases and J by 2 bases; unmatched bases: 2. The CDR3 covers 13 residues. CDR1 LNHDA and CDR2 SQIVND come from the germline V gene (reference sequence). CDR3 residues: CASSRQGNYGYTF. For the CDR3, the DNA is TGTGCCAGTAGCAGACAGGGGAACTATGGCTACACCTTC. The complete variable domain, with remaining parts taken from reference TRBV19 and TRBJ1-2, reads DGGITQSPKYLFRKEGQNVTLSCEQNLNHDAMYWYRQDPGQGLRLIYYSQIVNDFQKGDIAEGYSVSREKKESFPLTVTSAQKNPTAFYLCASSRQGNYGYTFGSGTRLTVV.

The chain uses TRBV24-1 and TRBJ2-2; TRBD1 aligns across 8 bases. The CDR3 contains 17 residues. V gave up 1 base and J gave up 5 bases; unmatched junction bases: 8. Germline V gene data show CDR1 as KGHDR and CDR2 as SFDVKD. The CDR3 protein is CATSDFSGRGRTGELFF. DNA for the CDR3: TGTGCCACCAGTGATTTTTCGGGCAGGGGGCGAACCGGGGAGCTGTTTTTT.

The genes are TRBV18 and TRBJ1-5; a weak D match, TRBD1 (6 bases). With 5 bases removed from V and 5 bases from J, the gap between germline ends came to 7 bases. CDR3 length: 12 residues. Germline V CDR1 and CDR2: KGHSH, LQKENI. CDR3 protein: CASSRTDQPQHF. For the CDR3, the DNA is TGTGCCAGCTCAAGGACAGATCAGCCCCAGCATTTT.

This clone was seen a few times. The chain has TRBV20-1 and TRBJ1-1; D call uncertain. The CDR3 totals 14 residues. V lost 3 bases and J 5 bases, leaving 16 bases between the germline ends. Per the germline V gene, CDR1 is DFQATT and CDR2 is SNEGSKA (reference sequence). This CDR3 is CSASYGEWGTEAFF. In nucleotides, the CDR3 is TGCAGTGCTAGTTACGGGGAGTGGGGAACTGAAGCTTTCTTT.

The V and J genes are TRBV2 and TRBJ2-1; 7 bases are a match to TRBD2. Germline V lookup: CDR1 SNHLY, CDR2 FYNNEI. The CDR3 contains 15 residues. The ends lost 7 bases at V and 0 bases at J; junction bases unmatched: 6. Here the CDR3 reads CASTGGGHSYNEQFF. CDR3 nucleotide sequence: TGTGCCAGCACGGGGGGAGGCCACTCCTACAATGAGCAGTTCTTC.

CDR3 sequence (DNA): TGTGCCAGCAGCTCTTTGGCTGGGAGGGGAGAGACCCAGTACTTC. This translates into CASSSLAGRGETQYF. The V call is TRBV6-5, the J call TRBJ2-5, with 7 bases fitting TRBD2. The ends lost 6 bases at V and 4 bases at J; junction bases unmatched: 11. This CDR3 comprises 15 residues. Germline V CDR1 and CDR2: MNHEY, SVGAGI.